Listed below are T cell receptor beta chains from one sample, sequenced in a study of CD8 T cells in cerebrospinal fluid in Alzheimer's disease. TCRdb reprocessed the 10x single-cell sequencing reads; each CDR3 protein has one entry and no DNA is given. The sample totals 1,200 or so distinct CDR3 sequences. Sequenced input: cerebrospinal fluid. The source is a human donor with Parkinson's disease. The CDR3 runs from the conserved cysteine through the conserved F or W. For some rows the clone size is stated as once, few or many, or as a class when expanded; others skip it.

clone size	V gene	J gene	CDR3 protein
large	TRBV7-9	TRBJ2-3	CASSWTDTQYF
medium-sized	TRBV6-4	TRBJ1-4	CASRQDARNEKLFF
-	TRBV6-5	TRBJ2-1	CASSYDSTGMYNEQFF
medium-sized	TRBV5-1	TRBJ2-7	CASSSLGGTDPYEQYF
medium-sized	TRBV6-2/TRBV6-3	TRBJ2-1	CASSYRDSSYNEQFF
medium-sized	TRBV11-3	TRBJ2-3	CASSRWGGTDTQYF
large	TRBV19	TRBJ2-7	CASSIGSPTAGGFYEQYF
medium-sized	TRBV20-1	TRBJ2-7	CSKGPRTYEQYF
medium-sized	TRBV20-1	TRBJ1-1	CSAPPGGGVTEAFF
medium-sized	TRBV7-2	TRBJ2-5	CASSLAPLAGGQTQYF
medium-sized	TRBV6-5	TRBJ2-2	CASTRGGTGELFF
large	TRBV5-1	TRBJ1-1	CASRPRLEGAEAFF
medium-sized	TRBV12-3/TRBV12-4	TRBJ1-2	CASTGTGSNYGYTF
medium-sized	TRBV12-3/TRBV12-4	TRBJ2-7	CASSLGTPYEQYF
medium-sized	TRBV30	TRBJ1-3	CAWSVRSGKYSGNTIYF
large	TRBV7-2	TRBJ2-3	CASSNRDTQYF
medium-sized	TRBV6-2/TRBV6-3	TRBJ2-1	CASSYPGGDALNEQFF
-	TRBV12-3/TRBV12-4	TRBJ2-7	CASSGGGTGHTNEQYF
medium-sized	TRBV28	TRBJ1-1	CASSYYNTEAFF
medium-sized	TRBV19	TRBJ1-5	CASTKWQSNQPQHF
medium-sized	TRBV29-1	TRBJ2-2	CSVRGGPGELFF
medium-sized	TRBV27	TRBJ1-2	CASSSPFTTGTRGYTF
medium-sized	TRBV9	TRBJ1-1	CASSVGQGGEATEAFF
medium-sized	TRBV2	TRBJ2-2	CASRRLAGTGELFF
large	TRBV20-1	TRBJ2-1	CSVLRTSSYNEQFF
-	TRBV2	TRBJ1-2	CASSEGVGYTF
-	TRBV28	TRBJ1-2	CATTRGGNNYGYTF
-	TRBV6-4	TRBJ2-1	CASNLSPDRAVNEQFF
medium-sized	TRBV6-6	TRBJ2-3	CASSYSLAGGLTDTQYF
-	TRBV6-1	TRBJ1-2	CATLREGEGYGYTF
medium-sized	TRBV5-6	TRBJ2-1	CASSLGLAGGNEQFF
medium-sized	TRBV20-1	TRBJ1-1	CSARSQAGTEAFF
medium-sized	TRBV6-2/TRBV6-3	TRBJ2-2	CASSYLAGVPGELFF
medium-sized	TRBV3-1	TRBJ1-5	CASSQSETGNQPQHF
medium-sized	TRBV10-3	TRBJ2-5	CAIKGEDYSGSGQETQYF